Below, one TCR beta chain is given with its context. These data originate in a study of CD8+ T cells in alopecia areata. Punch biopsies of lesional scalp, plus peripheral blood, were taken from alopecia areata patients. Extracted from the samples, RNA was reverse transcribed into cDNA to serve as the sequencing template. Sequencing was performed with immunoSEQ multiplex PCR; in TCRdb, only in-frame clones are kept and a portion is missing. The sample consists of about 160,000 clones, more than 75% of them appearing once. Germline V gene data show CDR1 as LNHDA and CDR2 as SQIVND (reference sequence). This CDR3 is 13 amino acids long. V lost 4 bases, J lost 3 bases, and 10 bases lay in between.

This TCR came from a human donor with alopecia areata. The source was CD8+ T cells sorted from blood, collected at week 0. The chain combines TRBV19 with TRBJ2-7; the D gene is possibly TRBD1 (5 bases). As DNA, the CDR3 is TGTGCCAGTAGTACCGGACAAATCTACGAGCAGTACTTC. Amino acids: CASSTGQIYEQYF. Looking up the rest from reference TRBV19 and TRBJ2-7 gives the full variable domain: DGGITQSPKYLFRKEGQNVTLSCEQNLNHDAMYWYRQDPGQGLRLIYYSQIVNDFQKGDIAEGYSVSREKKESFPLTVTSAQKNPTAFYLCASSTGQIYEQYFGPGTRLTVT.